The 25 T cell receptor beta chains reported below all come from one sample, sequenced in a study of control samples from healthy donors and cancer patients. TCRdb keeps only in-frame clones here, not all; method: immunoSEQ multiplex PCR. Of around 93,000 clones listed, 80% to 95% are singletons. Sequencing input: blood. Receptor source: a human donor in good health. The donor label of this sample is uncertain.

The chain employs TRBV30 and TRBJ1-4; TRBD1 is a possible D gene (6 bases). Trimming removed 0 bases from V and 2 bases from J, with 10 bases in between. This CDR3 is 15 amino acids long. Germline V gene sequence: CDR1 GTSNPN, CDR2 SVGIG (reference sequence). In DNA form, the CDR3 reads TGTGCCTGGAGTGTGGAAGGGGGTACTAATGAAAAACTGTTTTTT. Amino acids: CAWSVEGGTNEKLFF. Combining the CDR3 with reference TRBV30 and TRBJ1-4 gives the whole variable domain SQTIHQWPATLVQPVGSPLSLECTVEGTSNPNLYWYRQAAGRGLQLLFYSVGIGQISSEVPQNLSASRPQDRQFILSSKKLLLSDSGFYLCAWSVEGGTNEKLFFGSGTQLSVL.

The CDR3 DNA reads as TGCGCCAGCAAATCCCCCTCGGGGGAAGATACGCAGTATTTT. Translating gives CASKSPSGEDTQYF. The rearrangement links TRBV5-1 to TRBJ2-3, with D tentatively TRBD2 (6 bases). The CDR3 contains 14 residues. From germline, CDR1 is SGHRS and CDR2 YFSETQ. Trimming removed 6 bases from V and 5 bases from J, with 16 bases in between.

The chain carries TRBV19 and TRBJ2-3, with D perhaps matching TRBD1 (6 bases). The CDR3 has 14 amino acids. The V gene's germline CDR1 is LNHDA and CDR2 SQIVND (reference sequence). V was shortened by 7 bases and J by 5 bases, with 16 bases between the two germline ends. The CDR3 reads CASTPGQNLDTQYF. The CDR3 DNA reads as TGTGCCAGTACTCCGGGACAAAATTTAGATACGCAGTATTTT.

The gene calls are TRBV21-1 and TRBJ1-6. TRBV21-1 is an annotated pseudogene. CDR3 size: 15 residues. CDR3: CARRVSRAYNSPLHF. Here the CDR3 DNA reads TGTGCCAGGAGGGTCTCAAGGGCCTATAATTCACCCCTCCACTTT.

J is TRBJ1-3 and V is TRBV3-1 (or the pseudogene TRBV3-2); no reliable D call. The CDR3 spans 13 residues. The V and J ends lost 3 bases and 4 bases respectively, with 7 bases between them. From germline, CDR1 is LGHDT and CDR2 YNNKEL (reference sequence). The CDR3 reads CASSQGRGNTIYF. As DNA, the CDR3 is TGTGCCAGCAGCCAGGGGAGGGGAAACACCATATATTTT.

Comments on this clone: Additional DNA sequences in this sample encode the identical CDR3. V and J are TRBV6-5 and TRBJ2-2; 7 bases map to TRBD1. The CDR3 is made up of 14 amino acids. V trimming: 2 bases; J trimming: 5 bases; junction bases outside the gene matches: 2. CDR1 and CDR2 (germline): MNHEY, SVGAGI. The CDR3 DNA follows: TGTGCCAGCAGTTACCCGACAGGGACCGGGGAGCTGTTTTTT. This sequence encodes CASSYPTGTGELFF.

J is TRBJ1-2 and V is TRBV5-1; 7 nucleotides line up with TRBD1. The J segment lost 8 bases and the V segment lost 2 bases, leaving 9 bases of the junction unmatched. The length of the CDR3 is 14 residues. Germline V lookup: CDR1 SGHRS, CDR2 YFSETQ. CDR3 in DNA: TGCGCCAGCAGCTTTGGAGGGGACAGCTGGGGCTACACCTTC. Encoded protein: CASSFGGDSWGYTF.

The chain joins TRBV6-5 to TRBJ2-7; a weak D match, TRBD2 (5 bases). V lost 0 bases and J 3 bases, leaving 9 bases between the germline ends. Germline V CDR1 and CDR2: MNHEY, SVGAGI. This CDR3 comprises 14 residues. CDR3 in DNA: TGTGCCAGCAGTTACTCCCATACTAGCTACGAGCAGTACTTC. This encodes CASSYSHTSYEQYF.

The chain is built from TRBV2 and TRBJ2-2, with 7 bases fitting TRBD2. V lost 3 bases and J lost 1; bases outside the gene matches: 2. From germline, CDR1 is SNHLY and CDR2 FYNNEI. The CDR3 loop spans 15 amino acids. Here the CDR3 reads CASSEERGNTGELFF. The CDR3 nucleotides read TGTGCCAGCAGTGAGGAGCGGGGGAACACCGGGGAGCTGTTTTTT. The variable domain in full, completed from reference TRBV2 and TRBJ2-2, reads EPEVTQTPSHQVTQMGQEVILRCVPISNHLYFYWYRQILGQKVEFLVSFYNNEISEKSEIFDDQFSVERPDGSNFTLKIRSTKLEDSAMYFCASSEERGNTGELFFGEGSRLTVL.

Here the CDR3 reads CASRLGQYTDTQYF. Written as DNA, the CDR3 is TGCGCCAGCAGGCTGGGACAGTACACAGATACGCAGTATTTT. The chain recombines TRBV5-1 with TRBJ2-3, with TRBD1 matching 7 bases. Germline lookup yields CDR1 SGHRS and CDR2 YFSETQ. Germline trimming cut 5 bases from V and 2 bases from J; bases unmatched to any gene: 5. The CDR3 is 14 amino acids.

The chain uses TRBV6-2 or TRBV6-3 and TRBJ1-2; the D gene is possibly TRBD1 (5 bases). This CDR3 region has 15 residues. Germline CDR1 and CDR2: MNHEY and SVGEGT. The ends were cut back, 2 bases at V and 4 bases at J, with 14 bases in the middle. The CDR3 DNA is TGTGCCAGCAGTTACGTGCCCACGAGGGGCTATGGCTACACCTTC. As protein: CASSYVPTRGYGYTF.

The chain links TRBV7-2 to TRBJ1-5; D may be TRBD1 (5 bases). The V gene lost 6 bases and the J gene lost 4 bases, with 13 bases spanning the gap. The germline gives CDR1 SGHTA, CDR2 FQGNSA. The CDR3 is made up of 14 amino acids. CDR3 amino acids: CASSMLDSNQPQHF. The CDR3 DNA follows: TGTGCCAGCAGTATGTTAGACAGTAATCAGCCCCAGCATTTT.

The chain recombines TRBV12-5 with TRBJ2-2, with unresolved D. The CDR3 runs 13 residues. Trimming took off 5 bases at V and 0 bases at J, with 4 bases between the two ends. Germline assignment: CDR1 LGHNT and CDR2 FRNRAP. Here the CDR3 DNA reads TGTGCTAGTGGTGTTACGAACACCGGGGAGCTGTTTTTT. Its protein is CASGVTNTGELFF. Variable domain in full (rest from reference TRBV12-5 and TRBJ2-2): DARVTQTPRHKVTEMGQEVTMRCQPILGHNTVFWYRQTMMQGLELLAYFRNRAPLDDSGMPKDRFSAEMPDATLATLKIQPSEPRDSAVYFCASGVTNTGELFFGEGSRLTVL.

The genes are TRBV29-1 and TRBJ1-2, with 10 bases identical to TRBD1. This CDR3 has 18 residues. Germline trimming cut 3 bases from V and 0 bases from J; bases unmatched to any gene: 13. Looked up from germline, CDR1 is SQVTM and CDR2 is ANQGSEA. In DNA form, the CDR3 reads TGCAGCGTTGAGGGACAGGGGCCGGTTGAGTTAGCTAACTATGGCTACACCTTC. Translated, it gives CSVEGQGPVELANYGYTF.

J is TRBJ2-5 and V is TRBV10-3; TRBD2 matches at 10 bases. The CDR3 contains 16 residues. The J segment lost 0 bases and the V segment lost 10 bases, leaving 11 bases of the junction unmatched. Germline V gene data show CDR1 as ENHRY and CDR2 as SYGVKD. CDR3 region: CATALVAGGNQETQYF. The CDR3 DNA follows: TGTGCCACCGCTCTGGTAGCGGGGGGCAACCAAGAGACCCAGTACTTC.

The V gene is TRBV18, the J gene TRBJ1-4, with TRBD1 identical over 9 bases. Germline V gene lookup returns CDR1 KGHSH and CDR2 LQKENI. This CDR3 comprises 13 residues. Unmatched junction bases numbered 0, after V lost 4 bases and J lost 6 bases. CDR3 sequence: CASSRDRDEKLFF. For the CDR3, the DNA is TGTGCCAGCTCACGGGACAGGGATGAAAAACTGTTTTTT.

V and J are TRBV7-6 and TRBJ1-4, with D possibly matching TRBD1 (5 bases). From germline, CDR1 is SGHVS and CDR2 FNYEAQ. V shed 2 bases and J shed 2 bases, with 9 bases lying between them. The CDR3 consists of 15 residues. CDR3 coding DNA: TGTGCCAGCAGCTTAAATGAGGGGACTAATGAAAAACTGTTTTTT. Encoded protein: CASSLNEGTNEKLFF. The whole variable domain, filled in from reference TRBV7-6 and TRBJ1-4, reads GAGVSQSPRYKVTKRGQDVALRCDPISGHVSLYWYRQALGQGPEFLTYFNYEAQQDKSGLPNDRFSAERPEGSISTLTIQRTEQRDSAMYRCASSLNEGTNEKLFFGSGTQLSVL.

The chain recombines TRBV21-1 with TRBJ2-5; the DNA was not compared with TRBD2, the D call given in the table. TRBV21-1 is a documented pseudogene. There are 16 residues in the CDR3. As DNA, the CDR3 is TGTGCCAGCGAACCGACTAGCGGGGGCTGTTGGGAGACCCAGTACTTC. Its translation: CASEPTSGGCWETQYF.

This clone came up a few times. The rearrangement links TRBV3-1 (or the pseudogene TRBV3-2) to TRBJ1-5, with 7 bases lining up with TRBD1. CDR1 is LGHDT and CDR2 is YNNKEL in the germline V gene (reference sequence). V dropped 6 bases and J dropped 1; count of bases not matched to a gene: 9. The CDR3 runs 16 residues. CDR3 sequence (DNA): TGTGCCAGCAGGGGCAGGGGGTTGTCAAGCAATCAGCCCCAGCATTTT. This encodes CASRGRGLSSNQPQHF.

V gene TRBV10-3 combines with J gene TRBJ2-7; D gene unclear. The V gene's germline CDR1 is ENHRY and CDR2 SYGVKD. The CDR3 has 13 residues. V was clipped by 0 bases and J by 2 bases, with 5 bases between them. The CDR3, as DNA: TGTGCCATCAGTGAGTCTCAAGCCTACGAGCAGTACTTC. It codes for CAISESQAYEQYF.

This chain uses TRBV5-5 with TRBJ2-3; 8 bases align to TRBD2. J was trimmed by 5 bases and V by 4 bases; bases with no gene match: 9. CDR3 size: 15 residues. Per germline, CDR1 SGHKS and CDR2 YYEKEE (reference sequence). The CDR3 DNA is TGTGCCAGCAGCCCCAACGGGGGGGCCTTAGATACGCAGTATTTT. Its protein is CASSPNGGALDTQYF.

The rearrangement uses TRBV24-1 and TRBJ1-3; D not resolved. The CDR3 spans 15 residues. Germline assignment: CDR1 KGHDR and CDR2 SFDVKD. V shed 4 bases and J shed 0 bases, with 9 bases lying between them. The CDR3 sequence is CATSDWTISGNTIYF. CDR3 coding DNA: TGTGCCACCAGTGACTGGACTATCTCTGGAAACACCATATATTTT.

The J gene is TRBJ2-2, the V gene TRBV6-5; TRBD1 aligns across 9 bases. Germline trimming cut 9 bases from V and 1 base from J; bases unmatched to any gene: 3. In germline, CDR1 is MNHEY, CDR2 SVGAGI. The CDR3 is 14 amino acids. CDR3: CASNRGLNTGELFF. In DNA form, the CDR3 reads TGTGCCAGTAACAGGGGGCTGAACACCGGGGAGCTGTTTTTT.

V gene TRBV9 combines with J gene TRBJ2-1; TRBD2 matches at 10 bases. Germline CDR1 reads SGDLS; CDR2 reads YYNGEE. Germline trimming cut 4 bases from V and 8 bases from J; bases unmatched to any gene: 12. CDR3 length equals 16 residues. The CDR3 spells CASSPHSGGPLDEQFF. In nucleotides, the CDR3 is TGTGCCAGCAGCCCTCATAGCGGGGGGCCCCTCGATGAGCAGTTCTTC. The full variable domain, completed using reference TRBV9 and TRBJ2-1, is DSGVTQTPKHLITATGQRVTLRCSPRSGDLSVYWYQQSLDQGLQFLIQYYNGEERAKGNILERFSAQQFPDLHSELNLSSLELGDSALYFCASSPHSGGPLDEQFFGPGTRLTVL.

This chain joins TRBV10-1 and TRBJ2-2; D assignment may be TRBD1 or TRBD2 (6 bases each). The V gene lost 4 bases and the J gene lost 5 bases, with 11 bases spanning the gap. This CDR3 is 14 amino acids long. Germline CDR1 reads WNHNN; CDR2 reads SYGVQD (reference sequence). The DNA for the CDR3 is TGCGCCAGCAGTGCCCGGGGGCGAACCGGGGAGCTGTTTTTT. It yields the protein CASSARGRTGELFF.